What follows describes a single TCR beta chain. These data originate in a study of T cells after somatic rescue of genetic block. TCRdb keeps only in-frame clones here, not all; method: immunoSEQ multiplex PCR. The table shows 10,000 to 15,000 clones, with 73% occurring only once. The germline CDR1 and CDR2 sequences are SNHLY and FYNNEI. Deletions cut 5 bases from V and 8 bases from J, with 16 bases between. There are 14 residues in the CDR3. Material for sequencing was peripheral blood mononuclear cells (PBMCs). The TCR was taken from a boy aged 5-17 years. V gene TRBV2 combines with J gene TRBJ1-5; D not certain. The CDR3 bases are TGTGCCAGCAGTAGGGTTTTCATAGCGGAGCCCCAGCATTTT. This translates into CASSRVFIAEPQHF.